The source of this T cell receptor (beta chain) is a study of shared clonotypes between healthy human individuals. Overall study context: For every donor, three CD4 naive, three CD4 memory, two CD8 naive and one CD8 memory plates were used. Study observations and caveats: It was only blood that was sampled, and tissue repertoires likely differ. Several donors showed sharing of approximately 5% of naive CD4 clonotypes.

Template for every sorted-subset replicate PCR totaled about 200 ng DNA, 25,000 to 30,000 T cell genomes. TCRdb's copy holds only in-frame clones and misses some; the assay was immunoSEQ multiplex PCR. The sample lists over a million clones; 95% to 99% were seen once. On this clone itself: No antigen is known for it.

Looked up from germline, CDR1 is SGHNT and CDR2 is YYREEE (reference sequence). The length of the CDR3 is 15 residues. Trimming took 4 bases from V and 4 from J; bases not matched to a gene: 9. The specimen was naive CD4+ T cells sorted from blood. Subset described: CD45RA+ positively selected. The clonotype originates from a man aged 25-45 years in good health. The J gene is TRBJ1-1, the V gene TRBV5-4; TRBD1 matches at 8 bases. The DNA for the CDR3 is TGTGCCAGCAGCCAACGACAGGGGTACGGCACTGAAGCTTTCTTT. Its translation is CASSQRQGYGTEAFF.